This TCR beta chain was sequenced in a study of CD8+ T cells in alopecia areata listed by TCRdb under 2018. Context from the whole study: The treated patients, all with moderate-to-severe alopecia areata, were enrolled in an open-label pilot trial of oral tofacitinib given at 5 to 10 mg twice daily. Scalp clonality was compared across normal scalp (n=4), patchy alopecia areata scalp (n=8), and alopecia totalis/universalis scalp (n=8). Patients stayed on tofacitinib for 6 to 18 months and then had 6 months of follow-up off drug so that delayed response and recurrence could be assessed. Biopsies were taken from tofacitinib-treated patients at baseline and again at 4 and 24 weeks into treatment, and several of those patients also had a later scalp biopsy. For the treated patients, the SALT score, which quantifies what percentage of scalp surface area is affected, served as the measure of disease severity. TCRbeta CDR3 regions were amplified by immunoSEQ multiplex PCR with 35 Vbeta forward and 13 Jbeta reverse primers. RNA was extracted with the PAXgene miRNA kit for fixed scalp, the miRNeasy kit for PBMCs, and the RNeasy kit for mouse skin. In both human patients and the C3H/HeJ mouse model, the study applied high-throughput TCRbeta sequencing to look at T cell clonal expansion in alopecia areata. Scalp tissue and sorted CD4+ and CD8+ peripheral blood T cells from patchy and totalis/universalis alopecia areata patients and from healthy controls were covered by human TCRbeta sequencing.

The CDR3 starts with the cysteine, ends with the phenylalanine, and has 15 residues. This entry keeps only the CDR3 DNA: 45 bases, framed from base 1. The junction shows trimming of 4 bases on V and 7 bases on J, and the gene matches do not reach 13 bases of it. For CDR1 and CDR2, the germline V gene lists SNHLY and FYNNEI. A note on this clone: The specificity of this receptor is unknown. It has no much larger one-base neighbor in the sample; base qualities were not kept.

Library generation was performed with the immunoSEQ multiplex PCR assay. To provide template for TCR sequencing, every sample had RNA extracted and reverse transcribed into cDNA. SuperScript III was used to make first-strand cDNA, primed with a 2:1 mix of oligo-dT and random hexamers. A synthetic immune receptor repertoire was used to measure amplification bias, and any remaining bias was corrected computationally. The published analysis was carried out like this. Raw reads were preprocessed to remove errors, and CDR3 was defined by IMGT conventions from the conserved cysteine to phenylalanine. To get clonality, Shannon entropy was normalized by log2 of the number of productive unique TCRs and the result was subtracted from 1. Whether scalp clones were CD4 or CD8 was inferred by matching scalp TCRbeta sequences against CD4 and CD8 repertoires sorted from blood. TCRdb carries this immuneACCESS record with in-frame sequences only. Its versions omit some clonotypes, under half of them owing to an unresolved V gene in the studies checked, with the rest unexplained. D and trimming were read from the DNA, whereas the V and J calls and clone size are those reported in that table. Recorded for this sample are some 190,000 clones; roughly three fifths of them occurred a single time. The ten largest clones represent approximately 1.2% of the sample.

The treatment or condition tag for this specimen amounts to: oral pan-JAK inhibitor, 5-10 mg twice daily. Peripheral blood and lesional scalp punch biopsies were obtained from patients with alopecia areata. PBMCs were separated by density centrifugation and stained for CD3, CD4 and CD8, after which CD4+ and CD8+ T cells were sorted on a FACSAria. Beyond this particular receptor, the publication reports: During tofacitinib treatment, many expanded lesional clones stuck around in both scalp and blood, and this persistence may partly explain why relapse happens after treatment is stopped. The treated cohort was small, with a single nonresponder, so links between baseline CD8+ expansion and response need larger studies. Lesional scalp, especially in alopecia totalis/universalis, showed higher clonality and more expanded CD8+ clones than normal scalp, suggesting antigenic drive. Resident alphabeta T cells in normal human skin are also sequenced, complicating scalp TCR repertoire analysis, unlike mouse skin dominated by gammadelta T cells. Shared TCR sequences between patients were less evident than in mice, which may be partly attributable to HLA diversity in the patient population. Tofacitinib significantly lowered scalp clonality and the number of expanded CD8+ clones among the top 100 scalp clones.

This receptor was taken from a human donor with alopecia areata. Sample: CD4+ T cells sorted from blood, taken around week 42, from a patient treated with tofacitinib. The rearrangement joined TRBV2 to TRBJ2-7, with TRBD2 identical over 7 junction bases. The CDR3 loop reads CASSGEGPPASEQYF. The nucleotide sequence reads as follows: TGTGCCAGCAGTGGGGAGGGGCCACCAGCATCGGAGCAGTACTTC.